The T cell receptor (beta chain) under discussion was sequenced for a study of shared clonotypes between healthy human individuals. Study observations and caveats: Memory subsets generally showed lower estimated richness than naive subsets. Naive CD4 clonotype sharing across four donors was about 5%.

Only a few counts were recorded for this clone. Its target is not known. Only CD45RO-negative cells positively selected for CCR7 counted as naive CD8 cells, so terminally differentiated effector memory CD45RA+ cells were excluded. Per the study methods: Filtering differed for immunoSEQ, which gave only junction sequences without quality scores. Using immunoSEQ multiplex PCR, the repertoire was profiled, and TCRdb retains in-frame clones only, with some absent. The D gene and trimming were derived from the DNA, and the V and J assignments and clone size from that table. The sample has around 1.9 million clones; around 93% are singletons. The V end was cut by 4 bases, the J end by 5 bases, with 12 bases between. Germline loops: CDR1 LGHNA, CDR2 YSLEER. CDR3 length equals 14 residues.

The V call is TRBV4-3, the J call TRBJ1-5; D possibly corresponds to TRBD1 (5 bases). This TCR derives from a man between 18 and 29 years old in good health. Some clones in this sample may be carry-over from other donors' samples. Sequencing was done on a sample of naive CD8+ T cells from PBMCs. For the CDR3, the DNA is TGCGCCAGCAGCCCCGGGAGGGGAGATCAGCCCCAGCATTTT. It yields the protein CASSPGRGDQPQHF.